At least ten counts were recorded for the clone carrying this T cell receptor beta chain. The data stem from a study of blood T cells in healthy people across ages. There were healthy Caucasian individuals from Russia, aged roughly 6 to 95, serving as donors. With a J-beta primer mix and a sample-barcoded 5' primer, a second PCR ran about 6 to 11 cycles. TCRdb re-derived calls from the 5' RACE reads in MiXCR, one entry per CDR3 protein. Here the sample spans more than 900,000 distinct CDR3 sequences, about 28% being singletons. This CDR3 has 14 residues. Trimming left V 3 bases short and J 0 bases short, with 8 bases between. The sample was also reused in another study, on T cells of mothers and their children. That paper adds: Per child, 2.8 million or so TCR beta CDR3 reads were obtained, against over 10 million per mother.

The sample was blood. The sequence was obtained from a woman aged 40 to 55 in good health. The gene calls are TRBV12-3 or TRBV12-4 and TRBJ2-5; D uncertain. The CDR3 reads CASSFTLDQETQYF. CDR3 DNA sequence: TGTGCCAGCAGTTTTACCTTGGACCAAGAGACCCAGTACTTC.